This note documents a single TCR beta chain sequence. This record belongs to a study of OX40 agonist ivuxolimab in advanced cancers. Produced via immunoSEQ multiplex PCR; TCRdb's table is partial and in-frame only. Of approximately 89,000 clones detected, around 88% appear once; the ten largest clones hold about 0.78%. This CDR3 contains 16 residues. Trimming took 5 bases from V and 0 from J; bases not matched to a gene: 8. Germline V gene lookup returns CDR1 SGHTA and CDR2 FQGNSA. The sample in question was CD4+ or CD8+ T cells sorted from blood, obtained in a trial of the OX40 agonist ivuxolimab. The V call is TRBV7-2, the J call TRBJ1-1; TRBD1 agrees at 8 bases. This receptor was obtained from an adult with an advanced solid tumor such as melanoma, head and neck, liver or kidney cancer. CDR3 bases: TGTGCCAGCAGCCAACAGGGGGGTGGCGTGAACACTGAAGCTTTCTTT. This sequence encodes CASSQQGGGVNTEAFF. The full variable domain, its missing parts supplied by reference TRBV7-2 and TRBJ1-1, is GAGVSQSPSNKVTEKGKDVELRCDPISGHTALYWYRQSLGQGLEFLIYFQGNSAPDKSGLPSDRFSAERTGGSVSTLTIQRTQQEDSAVYLCASSQQGGGVNTEAFFGQGTRLTVV.